The next 12 T cell receptor beta chains were all read from a single sample in a study of yellow fever vaccine responses in identical twins. One entry per CDR3 protein results from TCRdb running MiXCR on the RT-PCR reads. The sample has 1,000 or so distinct CDR3 sequences, around 78% seen once. Sequenced here: T cells from blood (PBMCs), unsorted or a sorted subset (not recorded which), sampled before or after yellow fever vaccination (not recorded which). These receptors came from a female donor who received the yellow fever vaccine.

The rearrangement joins TRBV10-1 to TRBJ2-7, with 10 bases aligning to TRBD1. Germline V gives CDR1 WNHNN, CDR2 SYGVQD (reference sequence). The CDR3 is 17 amino acids. V shed 2 bases and J 2 bases; nucleotides not matched to a gene: 9. The chain's CDR3 is CASSEGQGDSEAYEQYF. The CDR3 nucleotides are TGCGCCAGCAGTGAGGGACAGGGGGATAGCGAGGCCTACGAGCAGTACTTC.

This clonotype was detected only once. The chain joins TRBV7-9 to TRBJ2-2; D is undetermined. Trimming took 2 bases from V and 7 from J, leaving 8 bases between them. This CDR3 has 13 amino acids. Germline V gene lookup returns CDR1 SEHNR and CDR2 FQNEAQ (reference sequence). CDR3 sequence reads: CASSLLIGGELFF. The DNA for the CDR3 is TGTGCCAGCAGCTTATTAATTGGCGGGGAGCTGTTTTTT.

Relative to its sample, this clonotype is large. The J gene is TRBJ1-2, the V gene TRBV4-3, with D uncertain. Germline assignment: CDR1 LGHNA and CDR2 YSLEER. V lost 0 bases to trimming and J lost 4 bases, with 12 bases between them. This CDR3 has 15 residues. In DNA, the CDR3 is TGCGCCAGCAGCCAAGAGGTCAGTGAAACCTATGGCTACACCTTC. Translating gives CASSQEVSETYGYTF.

V is TRBV4-2 and J is TRBJ1-2, with D possibly TRBD1 on 5 matching bases. V shed 0 bases and J shed 8 bases, with 16 bases lying between them. The germline V gene encodes CDR1 LGHNA and CDR2 YNFKEQ. This CDR3 spans 15 amino acids. The CDR3 protein is CASSQDLRTEGGYTF. CDR3 bases: TGTGCCAGCAGCCAAGATCTGAGGACGGAGGGGGGCTACACCTTC.

The chain couples TRBV5-5 to TRBJ1-1, with unresolved D. The germline V gene has CDR1 SGHKS and CDR2 YYEKEE (reference sequence). The CDR3 is 15 residues long. V dropped 0 bases and J dropped 1 base, with 10 bases sitting between them. CDR3 bases: TGTGCCAGCAGCTTGGGGGCAGACACGAACACTGAAGCTTTCTTT. Its protein product is CASSLGADTNTEAFF. Combining the CDR3 with reference TRBV5-5 and TRBJ1-1 gives the whole variable domain DAGVTQSPTHLIKTRGQQVTLRCSPISGHKSVSWYQQVLGQGPQFIFQYYEKEERGRGNFPDRFSARQFPNYSSELNVNALLLGDSALYLCASSLGADTNTEAFFGQGTRLTVV.

Comment on this clonotype: The junction departs from the called germline gene at one end, perhaps through a read error. The CDR3: CARSFEEETQYF. Here the CDR3 DNA reads TGCGCCCGCAGCTTCGAGGAAGAGACCCAGTACTTC. V usage is TRBV5-1 and J usage is TRBJ2-5; D is unresolved. Germline V gives CDR1 SGHRS, CDR2 YFSETQ. The CDR3 length is 12 residues.

The chain links TRBV11-1 to TRBJ2-1; D call uncertain. V lost 2 bases and J 8 bases, leaving 16 bases between the germline ends. Germline V lookup: CDR1 SGHAT, CDR2 FQDESV (reference sequence). The CDR3 is 15 residues long. In DNA form, the CDR3 reads TGTGCCAGCAGCTTAATGGGGATTACCCGGGATGAGCAGTTCTTC. Protein sequence: CASSLMGITRDEQFF. The variable domain in full, completed from reference TRBV11-1 and TRBJ2-1, reads EAEVAQSPRYKITEKSQAVAFWCDPISGHATLYWYRQILGQGPELLVQFQDESVVDDSQLPKDRFSAERLKGVDSTLKIQPAELGDSAMYLCASSLMGITRDEQFFGPGTRLTVL.

The chain carries TRBV20-1 and TRBJ2-7; D might be TRBD1 (5 bases). With 5 bases removed from V and 4 bases from J, the gap between germline ends came to 21 bases. From germline, CDR1 is DFQATT and CDR2 SNEGSKA (reference sequence). There are 15 residues in the CDR3. CDR3 protein: CSASVLAADSYEQYF. CDR3 sequence (DNA): TGCAGTGCTTCAGTTTTAGCCGCAGACAGTTACGAGCAGTACTTC.

The chain links TRBV6-2 or TRBV6-3 to TRBJ2-1, with D unclear. The germline gives CDR1 MNHEY, CDR2 SVGEGT. V dropped 2 bases and J dropped 8 bases, with 16 bases sitting between them. The length of the CDR3 is 15 residues. DNA of the CDR3: TGTGCCAGCAGTTACGATTGGCCCTCCGTCGATGAGCAGTTCTTC. Its translation: CASSYDWPSVDEQFF.

The chain uses TRBV4-2 and TRBJ1-1; D might be TRBD1 (5 bases). The CDR3 is 15 residues long. V gave up 0 bases and J gave up 1 base, with 9 bases separating them. In germline, CDR1 is LGHNA, CDR2 YNFKEQ. CDR3 protein: CASSQERQQNTEAFF. The DNA for the CDR3 is TGTGCCAGCAGCCAAGAGAGACAGCAGAACACTGAAGCTTTCTTT.

The chain carries TRBV10-3 and TRBJ1-1; 11 bases line up with TRBD1. V lost 4 bases to trimming and J lost 0 bases; unmatched junction nucleotides: 10. CDR1 is ENHRY and CDR2 is SYGVKD in the germline V gene. This CDR3 contains 18 residues. The CDR3 nucleotides are TGTGCCATCAGTGGAACAGGGGGACAGGGGGTCCTGAACACTGAAGCTTTCTTT. Translation: CAISGTGGQGVLNTEAFF.

J is TRBJ1-2 and V is TRBV11-3; D not certain. The length of the CDR3 is 11 residues. Germline V gene sequence: CDR1 SGHNT, CDR2 YENEEA. Trimming shortened V by 5 bases and J by 3 bases, and 4 bases separated the two germline ends. CDR3 region: CASSRYYGYTF. CDR3 coding DNA: TGTGCCAGCAGCCGGTACTATGGCTACACCTTC.